This is a list of T cell receptor beta chains from one sample in a study of blood T cell repertoires in COVID-19. Here immunoSEQ multiplex PCR was the method, and the copy in TCRdb shows in-frame clones only, minus some. The repertoire includes some 120,000 clones, around 85% of them detected once, and roughly 4.5% sits in the top ten. The source material was peripheral blood. Receptors were obtained from a human donor in a cohort sampled during active COVID-19. The CDR3 runs from the conserved cysteine through the conserved F or W. The D gene is left open where the match is weak. Clone size is given for some rows only: seen once, a few or many times, or a class if the clone is expanded.

size: .
J: TRBJ1-2
V: TRBV6-5
D: .
CDR3: CASTRIGNYGYTF
DNA: TGTGCCAGCACGAGAATCGGGAACTATGGCTACACCTTC

size: .
J: TRBJ2-3
V: TRBV7-2
D: .
CDR3: CASSLIGGPDTQYF
DNA: TGTGCCAGCAGCTTAATCGGGGGGCCAGATACGCAGTATTTT

size: .
J: TRBJ1-1
V: TRBV30
D: .
CDR3: CAWSLYALGNTEAFF
DNA: TGTGCCTGGAGTTTGTATGCGCTAGGGAACACTGAAGCTTTCTTT

size: .
J: TRBJ1-1
V: TRBV11-1
D: .
CDR3: CASSFNRNTEAFF
DNA: TGTGCCAGCAGCTTTAATAGGAACACTGAAGCTTTCTTT

size: .
J: TRBJ2-1
V: TRBV24-1
D: TRBD2
CDR3: CATSDLTSGRDNEQFF
DNA: TGTGCCACCAGTGATCTGACTAGCGGGAGGGACAATGAGCAGTTCTTC

size: .
J: TRBJ1-5
V: TRBV30
D: TRBD1
CDR3: CAWSPIGQGAGQPQHF
DNA: TGTGCCTGGAGCCCGATCGGACAGGGGGCTGGACAGCCCCAGCATTTT

size: .
J: TRBJ2-5
V: TRBV2
D: .
CDR3: CASRTDRKETQYF
DNA: TGTGCCAGCAGGACTGACAGGAAAGAGACCCAGTACTTC

size: .
J: TRBJ2-1
V: TRBV5-4
D: .
CDR3: CASSLGLSLPAFPKEQFF
DNA: TGTGCCAGCAGCTTGGGACTATCTCTACCCGCGTTTCCCAAGGAGCAGTTCTTC

size: .
J: TRBJ2-2
V: TRBV25-1
D: .
CDR3: CASSGRTHRWLAGELFF
DNA: TGTGCCAGCAGTGGGAGGACGCACCGTTGGTTGGCCGGGGAGCTGTTTTTT

size: .
J: TRBJ2-3
V: TRBV3-1/TRBV3-2
D: .
CDR3: CASSLPGLQKYF
DNA: TGTGCCAGCAGCCTTCCGGGACTCCAAAAGTATTTT

size: .
J: TRBJ1-1
V: TRBV11-3
D: .
CDR3: CASSSVNTEAFF
DNA: TGTGCCAGCAGCTCTGTGAACACTGAAGCTTTCTTT

size: few
J: TRBJ2-7
V: TRBV7-9
D: .
CDR3: CASSFLPYLREQYF
DNA: TGTGCCAGCAGCTTCCTGCCCTACCTACGCGAGCAGTACTTC

size: .
J: TRBJ1-2
V: TRBV3-1/TRBV3-2
D: TRBD1
CDR3: CASSQEIRGIYGYTF
DNA: TGTGCCAGCAGCCAAGAGATCAGGGGGATCTATGGCTACACCTTC

size: .
J: TRBJ2-5
V: TRBV30
D: TRBD2
CDR3: CAWRRGGLAQETQYF
DNA: TGTGCCTGGAGGAGGGGAGGGCTGGCCCAAGAGACCCAGTACTTC

size: once
J: TRBJ2-3
V: TRBV5-5
D: .
CDR3: CASSRSSDTDTQYF
DNA: TGTGCCAGCAGCCGGTCGAGCGACACAGATACGCAGTATTTT

size: once
J: TRBJ1-2
V: TRBV2
D: .
CDR3: CASVENYGYTF
DNA: TGTGCCAGCGTGGAGAACTATGGCTACACCTTC